This passage covers 17 T cell receptor beta chains from one sample sequenced in a study of shared clonotypes between healthy human individuals. Sequencing used immunoSEQ multiplex PCR; TCRdb keeps in-frame clones, though not all of them. The sample has 1.6 million or so clones, about 98.5% seen once. Sequenced material: naive CD4+ T cells sorted from blood. Described subset: CD45RA+ positively selected. These TCRs come from a young man in good health.

The chain employs TRBV9 and TRBJ2-7; 10 positions match TRBD2. The CDR3 is 15 residues long. Germline V gene data show CDR1 as SGDLS and CDR2 as YYNGEE. V lost 4 bases and J lost 3; bases outside the gene matches: 7. CDR3 residues: CASSPLAGAVYEQYF. Here the CDR3 DNA reads TGTGCCAGCAGCCCCCTAGCGGGAGCGGTCTACGAGCAGTACTTC.

Note on this clone: Other DNA sequences within the sample encode an identical CDR3. V usage is TRBV18 and J usage is TRBJ2-5, with 10 bases fitting TRBD1. CDR1 is KGHSH and CDR2 is LQKENI in the germline V gene. Trimming at V came to 4 bases and at J to 2 bases, leaving 1 base not matched to a gene. This CDR3 comprises 14 residues. CDR3 bases: TGTGCCAGCTCACGGGACAGGGGACAAGAGACCCAGTACTTC. Its translation: CASSRDRGQETQYF. The variable domain in full, completed from reference TRBV18 and TRBJ2-5, reads NAGVMQNPRHLVRRRGQEARLRCSPMKGHSHVYWYRQLPEEGLKFMVYLQKENIIDESGMPKERFSAEFPKEGPSILRIQQVVRGDSAAYFCASSRDRGQETQYFGPGTRLLVL.

The CDR3 sequence is CASSLYYQGGSYEQYF. In DNA form, the CDR3 reads TGTGCCAGCAGCTTATATTATCAGGGTGGCTCCTACGAGCAGTACTTC. This rearrangement joins TRBV7-2 to TRBJ2-7; a weak D match, TRBD1 (5 bases). CDR3 size: 16 residues. Trimming pared 2 bases from V and 0 bases from J, leaving 14 bases between. Germline V gene data show CDR1 as SGHTA and CDR2 as FQGNSA. The whole variable domain, filled in from reference TRBV7-2 and TRBJ2-7, reads GAGVSQSPSNKVTEKGKDVELRCDPISGHTALYWYRQSLGQGLEFLIYFQGNSAPDKSGLPSDRFSAERTGGSVSTLTIQRTQQEDSAVYLCASSLYYQGGSYEQYFGPGTRLTVT.

In its sample, this clone was seen once. The sample carries other DNA sequences with the same CDR3. The rearrangement links TRBV9 to TRBJ2-3; 11 nucleotides agree with TRBD2. Germline V gene data show CDR1 as SGDLS and CDR2 as YYNGEE. With 0 bases clipped from V and 2 bases from J, the junction kept 2 bases outside the gene matches. CDR3 length: 16 residues. CDR3 coding DNA: TGTGCCAGCAGCGTAGCTAGCGGGAGGTCCACAGATACGCAGTATTTT. Encoded protein: CASSVASGRSTDTQYF.

V usage is TRBV28 and J usage is TRBJ1-1; no reliable D call. With 3 bases removed from V and 6 bases from J, the gap between germline ends came to 14 bases. The CDR3 has 14 residues. CDR1 is MDHEN and CDR2 is SYDVKM in the germline V gene. The CDR3 loop is CASSLGSPFAEAFF. DNA of the CDR3: TGTGCCAGCAGTTTGGGGAGTCCCTTCGCTGAAGCTTTCTTT.

Concerning this clone: Other DNA sequences in the same sample also yield this CDR3. The J gene is TRBJ1-5, the V gene TRBV28; D gene ambiguous. V shed 4 bases and J shed 1 base, with 8 bases lying between them. This CDR3 region has 14 residues. Germline-derived CDR1 and CDR2 are MDHEN and SYDVKM. The CDR3 nucleotides are TGTGCCAGCAGTTCCCTGGGCAGCAATCAGCCCCAGCATTTT. Amino acid sequence: CASSSLGSNQPQHF.

V and J are TRBV6-4 and TRBJ2-1; possible D gene TRBD1, 5 bases. Germline assignment: CDR1 MRHNA and CDR2 SNTAGT. The CDR3 extends over 14 amino acids. Trimming took off 2 bases at V and 2 bases at J, with 7 bases between the two ends. The CDR3 nucleotides read TGTGCCAGCAGTGACCAGGGCCCCTACAATGAGCAGTTCTTC. Encoded protein: CASSDQGPYNEQFF.

The genes are TRBV6-6 and TRBJ2-1; maybe TRBD1 (6 bases). The V gene lost 6 bases and the J gene lost 6 bases, with 18 bases spanning the gap. CDR3 length equals 15 residues. CDR1 is MNHNY and CDR2 is SVGAGI in the germline V gene (reference sequence). This CDR3 reads CASSHQGKWGNEQFF. CDR3 in DNA: TGTGCCAGCAGCCATCAGGGGAAGTGGGGCAATGAGCAGTTCTTC.

In its sample, this clone was seen once. This chain uses TRBV5-1 with TRBJ2-3; TRBD1 is a possible D gene (5 bases). This CDR3 has 16 amino acids. Looked up from germline, CDR1 is SGHRS and CDR2 is YFSETQ. Trimming shortened V by 4 bases and J by 1 base, and 16 bases separated the two germline ends. Here the CDR3 reads CASSLIRGERTDTQYF. Here the CDR3 DNA reads TGCGCCAGCAGCCTGATTAGGGGCGAACGCACAGATACGCAGTATTTT.

The rearrangement joins TRBV19 to TRBJ2-1; 7 nucleotides align to TRBD2. This CDR3 is built from 14 residues. The germline V gene has CDR1 LNHDA and CDR2 SQIVND (reference sequence). V shed 7 bases and J 9 bases; nucleotides not matched to a gene: 12. The CDR3 coding sequence is TGTGCCAGTATAAGAAGCGGTTGGGAGGGTGAGCAGTTCTTC. This translates into CASIRSGWEGEQFF.

DNA of the CDR3: TGTGCCAGCAGTCCTAGAGGGCCCCAGCATTTT. Translation: CASSPRGPQHF. J is TRBJ1-5 and V is TRBV6-6; D gene unclear. V lost 5 bases and J 9 bases, leaving 8 bases between the germline ends. The CDR3 extends over 11 amino acids. From germline, CDR1 is MNHNY and CDR2 SVGAGI (reference sequence).

This clone showed up just once. The J gene is TRBJ2-7, the V gene TRBV11-2; 12 nucleotides match TRBD2. Germline-derived CDR1 and CDR2 are SGHAT and FQNNGV. The trim removed 2 bases at V and 3 bases at J, leaving 8 bases unmatched. The CDR3 has 17 amino acids. CDR3 loop: CASSLRASGRGFYEQYF. The CDR3 nucleotides are TGTGCCAGCAGCTTAAGGGCTAGCGGGAGGGGCTTCTACGAGCAGTACTTC.

This clone was recorded once. The chain employs TRBV28 and TRBJ2-7; D might be TRBD2 (6 bases). V gave up 4 bases and J gave up 4 bases, with 14 bases separating them. Per germline, CDR1 MDHEN and CDR2 SYDVKM. The CDR3 runs to 14 residues. The CDR3 sequence is CASSSIRRGYEQYF. The CDR3 region has the DNA TGTGCCAGCAGTTCGATCAGACGGGGGTACGAGCAGTACTTC.

The chain has TRBV28 and TRBJ2-7, with 10 bases fitting TRBD2. Germline V gives CDR1 MDHEN, CDR2 SYDVKM. The V segment lost 5 bases and the J segment 2 bases; nucleotides outside the gene matches: 9. This CDR3 is 16 amino acids long. This CDR3 is CASSPGSSGRTYEQYF. Written as DNA, the CDR3 is TGTGCCAGCAGTCCGGGGAGTAGCGGGAGGACCTACGAGCAGTACTTC.

The chain recombines TRBV14 with TRBJ2-7, with TRBD2 identical over 13 bases. This CDR3 is 15 amino acids long. The germline CDR1 and CDR2 sequences are SGHDN and FVKESK. V shed 3 bases and J 3 bases; nucleotides not matched to a gene: 2. DNA for the CDR3: TGTGCCAGCAGCCAGGGACTAGCGGGGTTCTACGAGCAGTACTTC. Its protein product is CASSQGLAGFYEQYF.

CDR3 sequence reads: CASSLTGQGREQFF. CDR3 nucleotide sequence: TGTGCCAGCAGTTTGACGGGACAGGGACGGGAGCAGTTCTTC. This chain joins TRBV27 and TRBJ2-1; 9 bases are shared with TRBD1. This CDR3 region has 14 residues. Germline CDR1 and CDR2: MNHEY and SMNVEV (reference sequence). Trimming cost V 3 bases and J 10 bases; bases outside gene matches: 7.

The rearrangement uses TRBV5-1 and TRBJ2-3; D is perhaps TRBD1 (6 bases). Germline assignment: CDR1 SGHRS and CDR2 YFSETQ. This CDR3 has 15 amino acids. Trimming cost V 0 bases and J 0 bases, with 8 bases left between them. The CDR3 DNA reads as TGCGCCAGCAGCTTGGGGGGACATAGCACAGATACGCAGTATTTT. Translation: CASSLGGHSTDTQYF.